The 13 T cell receptor beta chains presented below share a single source sample, sequenced in a study of blood T cell repertoires in COVID-19. Measured with immunoSEQ multiplex PCR; TCRdb has only the in-frame clones, and not every one. This table holds around 470,000 clones, 90% found once. Sequenced input: PBMCs or T cells enriched from blood (not recorded which). The receptor source for this set is a man between 18 and 35 years old who had recovered from COVID-19.

This chain links TRBV28 with TRBJ2-1; 8 bases are a match to TRBD1. The CDR3 has 15 amino acids. Germline CDR1 MDHEN, CDR2 SYDVKM. Trimming cost V 5 bases and J 7 bases; bases outside gene matches: 10. In nucleotides, the CDR3 is TGTGCCAGCAGTACGACAGGGGCGTCGAGTAATGAGCAGTTCTTC. Translating it yields CASSTTGASSNEQFF.

As to this clone: Other DNA sequences in the same sample also yield this CDR3. The rearrangement links TRBV2 to TRBJ2-1; 12 bases align to TRBD2. This CDR3 is 15 amino acids long. V lost 5 bases to trimming and J lost 4 bases; unmatched junction nucleotides: 3. In germline, CDR1 is SNHLY, CDR2 FYNNEI. The CDR3 nucleotides are TGTGCCAGCAGTTTACTAGCGGGGGGATACAATGAGCAGTTCTTC. Translating gives CASSLLAGGYNEQFF.

To note about this clone: The identical CDR3 is also encoded by other nucleotide sequences in the sample. This chain joins TRBV6-5 and TRBJ1-2, with a possible D match to TRBD1 (6 bases). The CDR3 covers 11 residues. Germline V gene data show CDR1 as MNHEY and CDR2 as SVGAGI. V lost 8 bases and J lost 4, with 8 bases in between. CDR3 residues: CASRTAYGYTF. DNA for the CDR3: TGTGCCAGCCGGACAGCCTATGGCTACACCTTC.

A remark on this clone: Other nucleotide sequences in the sample specify the same CDR3. The chain joins TRBV10-3 to TRBJ1-1, with 7 bases lining up with TRBD1. The germline V gene has CDR1 ENHRY and CDR2 SYGVKD. V lost 6 bases to trimming and J lost 2 bases; unmatched junction nucleotides: 6. CDR3 length: 14 residues. The CDR3 coding sequence is TGTGCCATCAGACCTACAGGGGATAACACTGAAGCTTTCTTT. Translation gives CAIRPTGDNTEAFF.

The chain uses TRBV28 and TRBJ2-7; TRBD1 agrees at 10 bases. Germline CDR1 and CDR2: MDHEN and SYDVKM. This CDR3 has 14 amino acids. The J segment lost 7 bases and the V segment lost 6 bases, leaving 9 bases of the junction unmatched. The CDR3 loop reads CASSPPPGQGEQYF. In nucleotides, the CDR3 is TGTGCCAGCAGCCCTCCTCCGGGACAGGGGGAGCAGTACTTC. Supplemented by reference TRBV28 and TRBJ2-7, the full variable domain reads DVKVTQSSRYLVKRTGEKVFLECVQDMDHENMFWYRQDPGLGLRLIYFSYDVKMKEKGDIPEGYSVSREKKERFSLILESASTNQTSMYLCASSPPPGQGEQYFGPGTRLTVT.

The chain recombines TRBV19 with TRBJ1-5, with D tentatively TRBD1 (6 bases). The CDR3 is 15 amino acids. The germline V and J ends were trimmed by 1 base and 6 bases, with 13 bases remaining between them. Germline assignment: CDR1 LNHDA and CDR2 SQIVND (reference sequence). CDR3 coding DNA: TGTGCCAGTAGTATAGGGGTGGGGGCCGGTCAGCCCCAGCATTTT. It specifies CASSIGVGAGQPQHF.

This chain uses TRBV5-1 with TRBJ2-1; perhaps TRBD1 as D (5 bases). Germline assignment: CDR1 SGHRS and CDR2 YFSETQ. V was clipped by 0 bases and J by 12 bases, with 13 bases between them. The CDR3 is made up of 13 amino acids. The chain's CDR3 is CASSLEIGEGQFF. DNA of the CDR3: TGCGCCAGCAGCTTGGAGATAGGGGAAGGGCAGTTCTTC.

The chain employs TRBV5-4 and TRBJ1-4; D is unresolved. Germline CDR1 is SGHNT and CDR2 is YYREEE (reference sequence). CDR3 length: 15 amino acids. V gave up 0 bases and J gave up 1 base, with 7 bases separating them. CDR3 protein: CASSLGGITNEKLFF. As DNA, the CDR3 is TGTGCCAGCAGCTTGGGAGGAATAACTAATGAAAAACTGTTTTTT. The variable domain in full, with the rest retrieved from reference TRBV5-4 and TRBJ1-4, is ETGVTQSPTHLIKTRGQQVTLRCSSQSGHNTVSWYQQALGQGPQFIFQYYREEENGRGNFPPRFSGLQFPNYSSELNVNALELDDSALYLCASSLGGITNEKLFFGSGTQLSVL.

This clone has just a few counts. This chain connects TRBV10-3 to TRBJ1-2; 9 nucleotides agree with TRBD1. Germline trimming cut 3 bases from V and 0 bases from J; bases unmatched to any gene: 2. The CDR3 contains 15 residues. Germline CDR1 ENHRY, CDR2 SYGVKD. CDR3 coding DNA: TGTGCCATCAGTGACCGGACAGGGGCTAACTATGGCTACACCTTC. This codes for CAISDRTGANYGYTF.

The rearrangement joins TRBV18 to TRBJ2-4; 8 bases match TRBD1. The CDR3 has 18 amino acids. Trimming at V came to 6 bases and at J to 5 bases, leaving 18 bases not matched to a gene. Germline-derived CDR1 and CDR2 are KGHSH and LQKENI. The CDR3, as DNA: TGTGCCAGCTCGCCCCCCTCTGTCCCAGGGGGCTCCCAAAACATTCAGTACTTC. This sequence encodes CASSPPSVPGGSQNIQYF.

This sequence joins TRBV19 and TRBJ1-3; TRBD1 matches 10 bases. Unmatched junction bases numbered 6, after V lost 3 bases and J lost 7 bases. Looked up from germline, CDR1 is LNHDA and CDR2 is SQIVND (reference sequence). The CDR3 sequence is 15 residues long. CDR3 sequence: CASSMGQGNVNTIYF. Written as DNA, the CDR3 is TGTGCCAGTAGTATGGGACAGGGGAACGTTAACACCATATATTTT.

The CDR3 protein is CASSQVGSGTSGQETQYF. CDR3 DNA sequence: TGTGCCAGCAGCCAAGTAGGATCCGGGACTAGCGGCCAAGAGACCCAGTACTTC. The J gene is TRBJ2-5, the V gene TRBV3-1 (or the pseudogene TRBV3-2), with TRBD2 identical over 11 bases. The trim removed 1 base at V and 1 base at J, leaving 8 bases unmatched. Germline-derived CDR1 and CDR2 are LGHDT and YNNKEL (reference sequence). The CDR3 is 18 amino acids.

The chain has TRBV11-1 and TRBJ1-6, with a possible D match to TRBD1 (5 bases). The CDR3 consists of 14 residues. V was trimmed by 1 base and J by 10 bases, leaving 11 bases between them. Looked up from germline, CDR1 is SGHAT and CDR2 is FQDESV (reference sequence). Here the CDR3 reads CASSLEAGRSPLHF. The CDR3 bases are TGTGCCAGCAGCTTAGAGGCAGGGAGGTCACCCCTCCACTTT.